The 8 T cell receptor beta chains below were found in one sample sequenced in a study of T-cell memory formation after mild COVID-19. TCRdb itself ran the 5' RACE reads through MiXCR, one entry per CDR3 protein. Of tens of thousands of distinct CDR3 sequences listed, roughly a sixth are singletons. The specimen sequenced was PBMCs or a T cell subset sorted from them (not recorded which). These receptors all come from an adult woman who had mild COVID-19 (a few samples of this study predate the infection). Cell type and time point are not known.

This sequence joins TRBV20-1 and TRBJ2-7, with a possible D match to TRBD1 (5 bases). This CDR3 has 12 amino acids. Germline-derived CDR1 and CDR2 are DFQATT and SNEGSKA (reference sequence). Trimming shortened V by 3 bases and J by 3 bases, and 9 bases separated the two germline ends. CDR3 region: CSARTEYYEQYF. As DNA, the CDR3 is TGCAGTGCTAGGACAGAGTACTACGAGCAGTACTTC.

The J gene is TRBJ1-1, the V gene TRBV6-2 or TRBV6-3; 10 bases fit TRBD1. The CDR3 length is 16 residues. J lost 6 bases, V lost 5 bases, and 12 bases had no gene match. Germline CDR1 and CDR2: MNHEY and SVGEGT. CDR3 DNA sequence: TGTGCCAGCAGTCGAATCTCCGGGACAGGGGTCGCTGAAGCTTTCTTT. The encoded protein is CASSRISGTGVAEAFF.

This clonotype showed up just once. The V and J genes are TRBV6-5 and TRBJ1-6; D uncertain. This CDR3 comprises 15 residues. From germline, CDR1 is MNHEY and CDR2 SVGAGI. V was clipped by 6 bases and J by 2 bases, with 11 bases between them. CDR3 nucleotide sequence: TGTGCCAGCAGCTCGAGTGGGCCCTATAATTCACCCCTCCACTTT. It encodes CASSSSGPYNSPLHF.

The table lists this clonotype with a few counts. The V call is TRBV4-3, the J call TRBJ2-2; 13 bases agree with TRBD2. This CDR3 spans 18 amino acids. Unmatched junction bases numbered 8, after V lost 3 bases and J lost 4 bases. Germline V gives CDR1 LGHNA, CDR2 YSLEER. CDR3 DNA sequence: TGCGCCAGCAGCCACCAATCCGGGACTAGCGGGATCACCGGGGAGCTGTTTTTT. This translates into CASSHQSGTSGITGELFF.

This clonotype was found a few times. The V gene is TRBV25-1, the J gene TRBJ2-1; no clear D gene. Germline V gives CDR1 MGHDK, CDR2 SYGVNS. V lost 5 bases and J 5 bases, leaving 19 bases between the germline ends. This CDR3 is built from 16 residues. In DNA, the CDR3 is TGTGCCAGCAGTTCGCTCCCCTTCGATGGACACAATGAGCAGTTCTTC. It is translated as CASSSLPFDGHNEQFF.

The chain carries TRBV4-1 and TRBJ1-1; 7 positions match TRBD1. The trim removed 3 bases at V and 1 base at J, leaving 2 bases unmatched. Looked up from germline, CDR1 is MGHRA and CDR2 is YSYEKL. The CDR3 is 14 amino acids. This CDR3 is CASSQGQQNTEAFF. CDR3 DNA: TGCGCCAGCAGCCAGGGACAGCAGAACACTGAAGCTTTCTTT.

The gene calls are TRBV27 and TRBJ1-1; a weak D match, TRBD1 (6 bases). Germline V CDR1 and CDR2: MNHEY, SMNVEV (reference sequence). Trimming cost V 5 bases and J 4 bases, with 11 bases left between them. The CDR3 runs to 13 residues. The CDR3 sequence is CASSLTGSTEAFF. CDR3 DNA: TGTGCCAGCAGTCTCACAGGGAGCACTGAAGCTTTCTTT.

This clonotype appeared a few times. V and J are TRBV10-3 and TRBJ2-3, with TRBD1 matching 10 bases. CDR3 length: 16 residues. CDR1 ENHRY and CDR2 SYGVKD come from the germline V gene. The ends lost 2 bases at V and 3 bases at J; junction bases unmatched: 5. In DNA form, the CDR3 reads TGTGCCATCAGTGAGACGGGACAGGGGTGGACAGATACGCAGTATTTT. This translates into CAISETGQGWTDTQYF.